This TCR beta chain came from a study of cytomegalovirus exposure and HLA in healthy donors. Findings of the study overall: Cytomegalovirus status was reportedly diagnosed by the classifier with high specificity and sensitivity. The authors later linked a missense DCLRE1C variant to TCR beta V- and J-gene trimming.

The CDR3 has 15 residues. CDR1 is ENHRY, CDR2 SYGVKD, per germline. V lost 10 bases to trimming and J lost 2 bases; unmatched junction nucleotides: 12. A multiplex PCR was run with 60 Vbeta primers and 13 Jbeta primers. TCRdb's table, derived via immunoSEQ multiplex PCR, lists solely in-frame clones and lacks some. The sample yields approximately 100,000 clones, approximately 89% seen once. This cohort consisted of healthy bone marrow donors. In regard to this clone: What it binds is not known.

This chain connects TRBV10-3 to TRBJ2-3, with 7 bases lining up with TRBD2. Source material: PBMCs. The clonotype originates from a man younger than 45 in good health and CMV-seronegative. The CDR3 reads CATGVGGLHTDTQYF. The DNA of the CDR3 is TGTGCCACCGGAGTCGGGGGACTACACACAGATACGCAGTATTTT.